This T cell receptor beta chain was found in a study of cytomegalovirus exposure and HLA in healthy donors. Whole-study results and caveats: The majority of TCR sequences were rare, yet some public TCRs appeared in many donors. The authors later linked a missense DCLRE1C variant to TCR beta V- and J-gene trimming.

V was trimmed by 6 bases and J by 1 base, leaving 9 bases between them. Germline V CDR1 and CDR2: MDHEN, SYDVKM. The CDR3 runs 13 residues. Concerning this clone: Its antigen is unknown.

PCR involved 60 Vbeta and 13 Jbeta primers. The repertoire was sequenced with immunoSEQ multiplex PCR; TCRdb's copy has only in-frame clones and lacks some. Of roughly 180,000 clones listed, roughly 85% are singletons. The genes are TRBV28 and TRBJ2-5; D is undetermined. The receptor was derived from a man aged 45 to 65 in good health and CMV-seropositive. Specimen: PBMCs. The DNA for the CDR3 is TGTGCCAGCAGCCGTGTTATCCAAGAGACCCAGTACTTC. This sequence encodes CASSRVIQETQYF.